Presented here are 32 T cell receptor beta chains from one specimen sequenced in a study of blood T cell repertoires in COVID-19. Only in-frame clones appear in the TCRdb table, and some are missing; sequencing was by immunoSEQ multiplex PCR. The table lists about 200,000 clones, roughly 86% of them singletons. Sequenced: PBMCs or T cells enriched from blood (not recorded which). Receptors originate from a woman aged 25 to 45 with acute COVID-19.

This rearrangement joins TRBV7-2 to TRBJ2-3; weak D call: TRBD1 (6 bases). V was trimmed by 7 bases and J by 0 bases, leaving 17 bases between them. Germline assignment: CDR1 SGHTA and CDR2 FQGNSA. The CDR3 runs 16 residues. The CDR3 DNA follows: TGTGCCAGCACCCTAACTGGGACACCTAGCACAGATACGCAGTATTTT. This translates into CASTLTGTPSTDTQYF.

V is TRBV28 and J is TRBJ2-2; TRBD1 agrees at 7 bases. The CDR3 contains 15 residues. The germline V gene encodes CDR1 MDHEN and CDR2 SYDVKM. With 6 bases clipped from V and 4 bases from J, the junction kept 8 bases outside the gene matches. Here the CDR3 reads CASSLVTGSTGELFF. CDR3 bases: TGTGCCAGCAGCCTAGTGACAGGGTCCACCGGGGAGCTGTTTTTT.

The chain recombines TRBV24-1 with TRBJ2-7; the D gene is possibly TRBD1 (5 bases). V was shortened by 6 bases and J by 2 bases, with 10 bases between the two germline ends. The CDR3 loop spans 13 amino acids. CDR1 KGHDR and CDR2 SFDVKD come from the germline V gene. CDR3 sequence (DNA): TGTGCCACCAGTAAGGGGCCTACCTACGAGCAGTACTTC. It translates to CATSKGPTYEQYF.

This clone was seen repeatedly, ten times or more. V usage is TRBV19 and J usage is TRBJ1-5; TRBD1 is a possible D gene (5 bases). The CDR3 contains 13 residues. Trimming removed 3 bases from V and 9 bases from J, with 12 bases in between. Germline V gene data show CDR1 as LNHDA and CDR2 as SQIVND (reference sequence). The CDR3 nucleotides read TGTGCCAGTAGTATTGGCAGGGTTTCGCCCCAGCATTTT. Translation gives CASSIGRVSPQHF.

The genes are TRBV7-2 and TRBJ1-1, with TRBD1 identical over 8 bases. CDR3 length: 14 amino acids. V lost 4 bases, J lost 1 base, and 2 bases stayed unmatched. CDR1 SGHTA and CDR2 FQGNSA come from the germline V gene. CDR3 loop: CASSWGQANTEAFF. For the CDR3, the DNA is TGTGCCAGCAGCTGGGGACAGGCGAACACTGAAGCTTTCTTT.

The sample holds one count of this clone. This chain connects TRBV27 to TRBJ1-3, with D possibly being TRBD1 (5 bases). The CDR3 covers 15 residues. V shed 6 bases and J shed 0 bases, with 12 bases lying between them. CDR1 is MNHEY, CDR2 SMNVEV, per germline (reference sequence). The CDR3 DNA sequence: TGTGCCAGCAGCCCAACGGGGGACTCTGGAAACACCATATATTTT. Its translation is CASSPTGDSGNTIYF.

The rearrangement links TRBV28 to TRBJ1-5; tentatively, D is TRBD1 (6 bases). The CDR3 is 16 amino acids. The germline V gene has CDR1 MDHEN and CDR2 SYDVKM. V gave up 5 bases and J gave up 0 bases, with 14 bases separating them. CDR3 region: CASSTGTPASNQPQHF. The CDR3 nucleotides read TGTGCCAGCAGTACCGGGACACCTGCTAGCAATCAGCCCCAGCATTTT.

The chain combines TRBV27 with TRBJ1-6, with a tentative D call TRBD1 (5 bases). The CDR3 has 14 residues. Germline values: CDR1 MNHEY, CDR2 SMNVEV (reference sequence). The V end lost 6 bases, the J end lost 7 bases, and 13 bases lay between the germline ends. In DNA, the CDR3 is TGTGCCAGCAGACCTCAGGGATTCAATTCACCCCTCCACTTT. It yields the protein CASRPQGFNSPLHF.

For this clone: In the same sample, other DNA sequences code for this CDR3. The J gene is TRBJ1-1, the V gene TRBV4-1, with D perhaps TRBD1 (6 bases). The germline CDR1 and CDR2 sequences are MGHRA and YSYEKL. CDR3 length equals 15 residues. V lost 0 bases, J lost 0 bases, and 8 bases lay in between. The CDR3 reads CASSQDRGMNTEAFF. The CDR3 DNA follows: TGCGCCAGCAGCCAAGACAGGGGAATGAACACTGAAGCTTTCTTT.

The rearrangement joins TRBV7-3 to TRBJ2-2; TRBD2 might be the D (7 bases). The CDR3 totals 16 residues. Germline CDR1 reads SGHTA; CDR2 reads FQGTGA. The V end lost 0 bases, the J end lost 7 bases, and 15 bases lay between the germline ends. CDR3 DNA sequence: TGTGCCAGCAGCTTAACGCCCGGGGGGCCCGACGGGGAGCTGTTTTTT. Protein sequence: CASSLTPGGPDGELFF.

The CDR3 DNA follows: TGTGCCAGCAGCCAAGACACGGGACAGGCCCTATACGAGCAGTACTTC. Translation: CASSQDTGQALYEQYF. The J gene is TRBJ2-7, the V gene TRBV14, with TRBD1 matching over 8 bases. J was trimmed by 4 bases and V by 0 bases; bases with no gene match: 8. The CDR3 sequence is 16 residues long. Germline V lookup: CDR1 SGHDN, CDR2 FVKESK.

The V gene is TRBV28, the J gene TRBJ2-4; D possibly corresponds to TRBD1 (5 bases). Trimming stripped 3 bases from V and 9 bases from J, with 27 bases between. Germline lookup yields CDR1 MDHEN and CDR2 SYDVKM. This CDR3 contains 18 residues. The chain's CDR3 is CASSFPFILGHSQVIQYF. Here the CDR3 DNA reads TGTGCCAGCAGTTTTCCATTTATATTAGGACACTCCCAAGTCATTCAGTACTTC. Filled out from reference TRBV28 and TRBJ2-4, the complete variable domain reads DVKVTQSSRYLVKRTGEKVFLECVQDMDHENMFWYRQDPGLGLRLIYFSYDVKMKEKGDIPEGYSVSREKKERFSLILESASTNQTSMYLCASSFPFILGHSQVIQYFGAGTRLSVL.

The chain recombines TRBV19 with TRBJ1-2, with 11 bases that match TRBD1. Germline lookup yields CDR1 LNHDA and CDR2 SQIVND (reference sequence). The CDR3 is 16 residues long. With V trimmed by 4 bases and J by 3 bases, 7 bases remained unmatched. The CDR3 DNA reads as TGTGCCAGTAGTAGGACAGGGGGCTCTAACTACTATGGCTACACCTTC. It translates to CASSRTGGSNYYGYTF.

V is TRBV6-5 and J is TRBJ1-3; no reliable D call. V was pared by 0 bases and J by 5 bases, with 8 bases between. Per the germline V gene, CDR1 is MNHEY and CDR2 is SVGAGI. There are 14 residues in the CDR3. CDR3 in amino acids: CASSYSYERNTIYF. The CDR3 DNA sequence: TGTGCCAGCAGTTACTCGTACGAGAGAAACACCATATATTTT.

As for this clone: One end of the junction is discordant with germline, which a read error may explain. The rearrangement links TRBV28 to TRBJ2-1; 9 bases are a match to TRBD2. In germline, CDR1 is MDHEN, CDR2 SYDVKM. The CDR3 sequence is 15 residues long. Written as DNA, the CDR3 is TGTGCCAGTAGTTTCGCTAGCGGGGTCGGCAATGAGCAGTTCTTC. Residues: CASSFASGVGNEQFF.

This chain links TRBV29-1 with TRBJ2-7, with 8 bases lining up with TRBD1. The ends lost 3 bases at V and 2 bases at J; junction bases unmatched: 0. In germline, CDR1 is SQVTM, CDR2 ANQGSEA. CDR3 size: 12 residues. CDR3 nucleotides: TGCAGCGTTGAGGGACAGGCCTACGAGCAGTACTTC. It encodes CSVEGQAYEQYF.

This clone has a count of ten or more. The J gene is TRBJ2-1, the V gene TRBV6-2 or TRBV6-3; 7 positions agree with TRBD2. V trimming: 0 bases; J trimming: 7 bases; junction bases outside the gene matches: 3. The V gene's germline CDR1 is MNHEY and CDR2 SVGEGT. The CDR3 totals 14 residues. The CDR3 nucleotides read TGTGCCAGCAGTTACTCTGGGGGGGTGAATGAGCAGTTCTTC. This gives the protein CASSYSGGVNEQFF.

This rearrangement joins TRBV4-2 to TRBJ1-2; 8 bases agree with TRBD1. This CDR3 is 13 amino acids long. The J segment lost 3 bases and the V segment lost 6 bases, leaving 3 bases of the junction unmatched. The germline gives CDR1 LGHNA, CDR2 YNFKEQ. CDR3 nucleotides: TGTGCCAGCAGACTGGGACAGGACTATGGCTACACCTTC. Translated: CASRLGQDYGYTF.

V gene TRBV7-7 combines with J gene TRBJ2-5; TRBD2 aligns across 10 bases. The CDR3 length is 18 residues. V trimming: 1 base; J trimming: 0 bases; junction bases outside the gene matches: 8. Germline CDR1 is SSHAT and CDR2 is FNYEAQ (reference sequence). In DNA form, the CDR3 reads TGTGCCAGCAGCTTAGTGGCTAGCGGGGGCCTGTACCAAGAGACCCAGTACTTC. It is translated as CASSLVASGGLYQETQYF.

The V gene is TRBV6-5, the J gene TRBJ2-5; TRBD2 matches at 7 bases. The V gene's germline CDR1 is MNHEY and CDR2 SVGAGI. V dropped 4 bases and J dropped 5; count of bases not matched to a gene: 10. The CDR3 is made up of 15 amino acids. The CDR3 region is CASSSWEGTGETQYF. The CDR3 nucleotides are TGTGCCAGCAGTTCCTGGGAGGGAACCGGCGAGACCCAGTACTTC.

The chain couples TRBV7-2 to TRBJ2-7, with 9 bases that match TRBD2. Germline-derived CDR1 and CDR2 are SGHTA and FQGNSA. J gave up 1 base and V 6 bases, and 4 bases lay outside the gene matches. This CDR3 comprises 14 residues. CDR3 sequence: CASRAGGGSYEQYF. CDR3 nucleotides: TGTGCCAGCAGAGCGGGGGGCGGTTCCTACGAGCAGTACTTC.

The J gene is TRBJ1-1, the V gene TRBV3-1 (or the pseudogene TRBV3-2), with a tentative D call TRBD1 (6 bases). Trimming cost V 4 bases and J 0 bases, with 12 bases left between them. This CDR3 has 15 residues. In germline, CDR1 is LGHDT, CDR2 YNNKEL (reference sequence). As DNA, the CDR3 is TGTGCCAGCAGCCGAGAGACAGGCATGAACACTGAAGCTTTCTTT. It encodes CASSRETGMNTEAFF.

The chain is built from TRBV27 and TRBJ1-4; the D gene is possibly TRBD1 (5 bases). CDR3 length equals 13 residues. The germline CDR1 and CDR2 sequences are MNHEY and SMNVEV (reference sequence). Trimming pared 5 bases from V and 8 bases from J, leaving 12 bases between. Here the CDR3 reads CASSGRVGEKLFF. The CDR3 coding sequence is TGTGCCAGCAGTGGCAGGGTGGGAGAAAAACTGTTTTTT.

About this clone: The junction departs from the called germline gene at one end, perhaps through a read error. The rearrangement joins TRBV18 to TRBJ1-4, with D perhaps matching TRBD1 (6 bases). Germline values: CDR1 KGHSH, CDR2 LQKENI. The CDR3 consists of 14 residues. The CDR3: CASSPGTTNEKLFF. The CDR3, as DNA: TGTGCCAGCTCACCCGGGACAACGAATGAAAAACTGTTTTTT.

The chain recombines TRBV19 with TRBJ1-6; the match to TRBD1 covers 7 bases. CDR1 is LNHDA, CDR2 SQIVND, per germline (reference sequence). Germline trimming cut 5 bases from V and 4 bases from J; bases unmatched to any gene: 11. The CDR3 consists of 17 residues. The CDR3 protein is CASSGDRATTYNSPLHF. CDR3 bases: TGTGCCAGTAGTGGAGACAGGGCCACCACTTATAATTCACCCCTCCACTTT.

The J gene is TRBJ2-3, the V gene TRBV6-2 or TRBV6-3; 7 bases line up with TRBD2. In germline, CDR1 is MNHEY, CDR2 SVGEGT. Germline trimming cut 4 bases from V and 1 base from J; bases unmatched to any gene: 2. The CDR3 contains 14 residues. This CDR3 is CASSLAGRTDTQYF. DNA of the CDR3: TGTGCCAGCAGTTTAGCGGGCCGCACAGATACGCAGTATTTT.

CDR3 region: CASSPGLAGVVEQFF. The CDR3 region has the DNA TGTGCCAGCTCACCAGGACTAGCTGGCGTTGTTGAGCAGTTCTTC. The chain uses TRBV18 and TRBJ2-1; 8 bases align to TRBD2. This CDR3 region has 15 residues. V shed 2 bases and J 9 bases; nucleotides not matched to a gene: 9. The germline V gene encodes CDR1 KGHSH and CDR2 LQKENI.

The chain employs TRBV7-2 and TRBJ2-1; 9 bases align to TRBD2. CDR3 length: 16 residues. Looked up from germline, CDR1 is SGHTA and CDR2 is FQGNSA. V was pared by 5 bases and J by 9 bases, with 14 bases of the junction left unmatched. CDR3 DNA sequence: TGTGCCAGCAGCCCAGGTGCAAGCGGGGGGCCCACTGAGCAGTTCTTC. The encoded protein is CASSPGASGGPTEQFF.

This rearrangement joins TRBV28 to TRBJ2-1, with 7 nucleotides matching TRBD2. J gave up 1 base and V 6 bases, and 9 bases lay outside the gene matches. Per the germline V gene, CDR1 is MDHEN and CDR2 is SYDVKM. The CDR3 has 16 amino acids. CDR3 nucleotides: TGTGCCAGCAGACCCGGGGGGTCGAGGTCCTACAATGAGCAGTTCTTC. This translates into CASRPGGSRSYNEQFF.

The chain recombines TRBV13 with TRBJ2-7; D perhaps matches TRBD2 (6 bases). CDR1 is PRHDT, CDR2 FYEKMQ, per germline (reference sequence). V dropped 2 bases and J dropped 3 bases, with 14 bases sitting between them. The CDR3 totals 15 residues. The CDR3 DNA reads as TGTGCCAGCAGCTTAAGGAGACTAGTAGACTACGAGCAGTACTTC. Translated: CASSLRRLVDYEQYF.

This chain uses TRBV5-6 with TRBJ2-7, with no clear D. Per the germline V gene, CDR1 is SGHDT and CDR2 is YYEEEE. The CDR3 has 11 amino acids. The germline V and J ends were trimmed by 2 bases and 6 bases, with 6 bases remaining between them. For the CDR3, the DNA is TGTGCCAGCAGCTTCCTGTCCGAGCAGTACTTC. Residues: CASSFLSEQYF.

The chain combines TRBV24-1 with TRBJ2-3; no clear D gene. V dropped 0 bases and J dropped 1 base, with 7 bases sitting between them. Looked up from germline, CDR1 is KGHDR and CDR2 is SFDVKD. This CDR3 region has 15 residues. The CDR3 here is CATSDLRIGTDTQYF. The CDR3, as DNA: TGTGCCACCAGTGATTTGCGTATTGGCACAGATACGCAGTATTTT.